This T cell receptor beta chain stems from a study of OX40 agonist ivuxolimab in advanced cancers. On this clone: Its antigen is unidentified.

Findings and limits, study-wide: Relatively little clonal expansion, among the lowest observed, appeared in partial responders at 0.1-3.0 mg/kg.

The germline V gene encodes CDR1 SNHLY and CDR2 FYNNEI. This CDR3 has 12 residues. Deletions cut 5 bases from V and 6 bases from J, with 8 bases between. Produced via immunoSEQ multiplex PCR; TCRdb's table is partial and in-frame only. In the table there are approximately 71,000 clones, 80% to 85% of which are singletons. The sample consisted of CD4+ or CD8+ T cells sorted from blood, taken in a trial of the OX40 agonist ivuxolimab. The TCR originated in an adult with an advanced solid tumor such as melanoma, head and neck, liver or kidney cancer. The chain uses TRBV2 and TRBJ2-1; D not resolved. The CDR3 nucleotides read TGTGCCAGCAGTAGGGAACTCAATGAGCAGTTCTTC. Translated: CASSRELNEQFF.